The TCR beta chain under discussion was sequenced for a study of OX40 agonist ivuxolimab in advanced cancers. The protocol was immunoSEQ multiplex PCR, while the TCRdb copy is restricted to in-frame clones and leaves out a portion. The repertoire holds about 5,600 clones, with 60% to 75% as singletons. V shed 3 bases and J 2 bases; nucleotides not matched to a gene: 9. Germline V gene data show CDR1 as SGHTA and CDR2 as FQGNSA. The CDR3 is made up of 16 amino acids. The sequencing here drew on CD4+ or CD8+ T cells sorted from blood, taken in a trial of the OX40 agonist ivuxolimab. This receptor was taken from an adult with an advanced solid tumor such as melanoma, head and neck, liver or kidney cancer. This chain joins TRBV7-2 and TRBJ2-7; 8 bases fit TRBD2. The CDR3 DNA reads TGTGCCAGCAGCTTCGTAGCGGGAAGGGGGACCTACGAGCAGTACTTC. Translation gives CASSFVAGRGTYEQYF.